Described below is a single T cell receptor beta chain sequence and its context. The sample holds many counts of this clonotype. This clone's antigen is unknown. No base qualities exist here, and no much larger clone lies one base off it. These data belong to a study of glioma-infiltrating T cells (dated by TCRdb to about 2016). For context, the study as a whole: TCR alpha- and beta-chain repertoires were sequenced from glioma tissue, non-neoplastic brain tissue and matched peripheral blood mononuclear cells. To gauge divergence between tissue and blood T-cell populations, every tissue-infiltrating repertoire was compared against the peripheral blood repertoire from the same patient. Three low-grade glioma patients, about eight primary glioblastoma patients and three non-glioma patients contributing non-neoplastic brain tissue were included in the paired cohort. General study outcomes and caveats: Very few CDR3 sequences were found to be shared between tissue and blood, and this scarcity was attributed to high CDR3 diversity and limited sampling. VJ-independent divergence between tissue and blood was below expectation in non-neoplastic patients but above expectation in all gliomas, especially low-grade gliomas. Group comparisons were based on small numbers of patients: three non-neoplastic, three low-grade glioma and about 8 glioblastoma patients.

The iRepertoire nested amplicon-rescue multiplex PCR (arm-PCR) platform was used to amplify TCR alpha and beta CDR3 regions from RNA. For one-step reverse transcription and amplification, roughly 90-450 ng of tissue mRNA or PBMC total RNA was used as input. Following bead purification, Illumina adapters were added by a secondary multiplex PCR, and the libraries were gel-purified between 200 and 400 bp. Demultiplexing relied on internal 6-nucleotide barcodes carried by the libraries. Libraries were sequenced on an Illumina MiSeq with 2x220 or 2x250 nucleotide paired-end reads. The authors processed their data as follows. FLASH 1.2.11 was used to merge paired reads, and BWA-MEM then aligned the reads to the GRCh37 human genome before TRA and TRB reads were extracted. V and J assignment used an IMGT-derived reference of cassette sequences and CDR3 motifs that included pseudogenes. Reads were translated in three frames, and productive CDR3s were defined by a C…FGXG motif without stop codons. Unique combinations of V-J cassette pair and CDR3 amino acid sequence were defined as clonotypes. Filtering of reads was based on Hamming distance, with the threshold set by the sequence error rate of each sample in mapped regions. The raw public data were reprocessed by TCRdb itself: fastp quality trimming at Q25, MiXCR clonotype calling, in-frame beta chains only. Records with the same CDR3 protein are collapsed into one entry carrying the most frequent genes and DNA. The V and J calls and clone size are TCRdb's, not the authors'. The table for this sample lists 170,000 or so distinct CDR3 sequences; around 40% of them were counted only once. The top ten clonotypes cover roughly 5.2% of the sample.

Its CDR3 holds 14 amino acids, cysteine through phenylalanine. Just CDR3 DNA is preserved here, 42 bases in frame from base 1. Relative to germline, V is missing 10 bases and J is missing 0 bases, with 6 bases of the junction outside any gene match. CDR1 and CDR2 are read off the germline V gene (reference sequence) as LNHDA and SQIVND. Sample: glioma tissue, nonneoplastic brain tissue, or PBMCs (not recorded which). The chain is assembled from TRBV19 and TRBJ1-5; the junction holds 7 bases that match TRBD1. The TCR sequence derives from a human donor with low-grade glioma or glioblastoma, undergoing nonglioma brain surgery, or in good health (not recorded which). The bases read TGTGCCACGAAGACAGGGAATAGCAATCAGCCCCAGCATTTT. Translated, this gives CATKTGNSNQPQHF.